What follows is one TCR beta chain and its context. What it recognizes is unknown. The source of the sample is a study of CD8+ T cells in alopecia areata. Overall study: Treated individuals took tofacitinib by mouth, 5 to 10 mg twice daily. Treatment ran 6 to 18 months, with 6 months of follow-up afterward.

Study results and limitations: Tofacitinib did not eliminate many expanded lesional clones from scalp or blood.

Trimming removed 4 bases from V and 1 base from J; junction bases left unmatched: 14. The CDR3 consists of 18 residues. CDR1 is SGHRS, CDR2 YFSETQ, per germline. As the sequencing template, cDNA was produced by extracting RNA and reverse transcribing it. Assay used: immunoSEQ multiplex PCR; TCRdb lists only in-frame clones, some missing. The sample yields some 210,000 clones, 66% seen once. The treatment here: oral pan-JAK inhibitor, 5-10 mg twice daily. This sequence was found in a human donor with alopecia areata. The chain is built from TRBV5-1 and TRBJ2-1, with 7 bases fitting TRBD1. Sample: CD4+ T cells sorted from blood, taken at approximately week 44, from a patient treated with tofacitinib. As DNA, the CDR3 is TGCGCCAGCAGCAATAAAGGGGGCGCCGTTGGTTCCTACAATGAGCAGTTCTTC. The encoded protein is CASSNKGGAVGSYNEQFF. Full variable domain (outside the CDR3, taken from reference TRBV5-1 and TRBJ2-1): KAGVTQTPRYLIKTRGQQVTLSCSPISGHRSVSWYQQTPGQGLQFLFEYFSETQRNKGNFPGRFSGRQFSNSRSEMNVSTLELGDSALYLCASSNKGGAVGSYNEQFFGPGTRLTVL.